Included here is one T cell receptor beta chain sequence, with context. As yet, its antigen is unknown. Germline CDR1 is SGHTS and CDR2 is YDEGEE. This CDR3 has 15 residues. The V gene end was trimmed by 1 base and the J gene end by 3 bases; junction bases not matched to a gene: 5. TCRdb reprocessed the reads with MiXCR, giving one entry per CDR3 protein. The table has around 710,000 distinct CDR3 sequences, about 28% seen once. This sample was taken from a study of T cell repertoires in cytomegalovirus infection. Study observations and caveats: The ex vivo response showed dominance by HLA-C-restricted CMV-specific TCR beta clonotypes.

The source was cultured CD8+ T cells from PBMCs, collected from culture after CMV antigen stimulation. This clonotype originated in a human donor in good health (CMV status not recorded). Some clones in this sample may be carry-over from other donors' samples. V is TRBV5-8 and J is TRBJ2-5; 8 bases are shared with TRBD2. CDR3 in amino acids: CASSLIPAGEETQYF. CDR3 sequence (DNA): TGTGCCAGCAGCTTGATTCCAGCGGGGGAAGAGACCCAGTACTTC.